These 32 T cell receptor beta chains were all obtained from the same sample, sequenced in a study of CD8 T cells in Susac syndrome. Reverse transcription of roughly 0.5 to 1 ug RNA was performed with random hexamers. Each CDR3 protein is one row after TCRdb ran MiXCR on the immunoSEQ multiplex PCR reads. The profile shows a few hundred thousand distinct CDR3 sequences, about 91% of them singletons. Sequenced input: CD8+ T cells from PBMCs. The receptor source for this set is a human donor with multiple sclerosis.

For the CDR3, the DNA is TGTGCCAGCAGCCCAGGGGCTACCCGCTACAATGAGCAGTTCTTC. This gives the protein CASSPGATRYNEQFF. The chain carries TRBV28 and TRBJ2-1; TRBD1 might be the D (6 bases). Germline values: CDR1 MDHEN, CDR2 SYDVKM. The CDR3 runs to 15 residues. The germline V and J ends were trimmed by 6 bases and 3 bases, with 15 bases remaining between them.

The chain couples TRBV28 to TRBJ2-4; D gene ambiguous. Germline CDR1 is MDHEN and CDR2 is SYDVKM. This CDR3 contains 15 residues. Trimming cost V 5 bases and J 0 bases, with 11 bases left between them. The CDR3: CASSNTPLAKNIQYF. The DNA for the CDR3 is TGTGCCAGCAGTAATACACCCCTAGCCAAAAACATTCAGTACTTC.

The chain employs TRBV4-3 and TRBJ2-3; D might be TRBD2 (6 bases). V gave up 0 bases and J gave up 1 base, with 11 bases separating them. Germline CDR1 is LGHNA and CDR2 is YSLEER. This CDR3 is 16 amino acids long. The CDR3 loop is CASSQELAKGTDTQYF. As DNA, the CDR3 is TGCGCCAGCAGCCAAGAGCTAGCGAAAGGCACAGATACGCAGTATTTT.

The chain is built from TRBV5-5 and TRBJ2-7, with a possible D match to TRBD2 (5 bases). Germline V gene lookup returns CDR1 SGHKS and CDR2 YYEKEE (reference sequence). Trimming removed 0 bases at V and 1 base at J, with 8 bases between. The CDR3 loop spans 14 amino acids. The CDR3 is CASSLVTGSYEQYF. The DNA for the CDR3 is TGTGCCAGCAGCTTGGTAACGGGATCCTACGAGCAGTACTTC.

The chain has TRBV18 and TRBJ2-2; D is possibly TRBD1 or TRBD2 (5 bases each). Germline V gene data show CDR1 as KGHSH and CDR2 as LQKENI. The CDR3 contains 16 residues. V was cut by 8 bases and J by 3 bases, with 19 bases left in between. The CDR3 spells CASHHGAVGDTGELFF. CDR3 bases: TGTGCCAGCCACCACGGGGCCGTTGGGGACACCGGGGAGCTGTTTTTT.

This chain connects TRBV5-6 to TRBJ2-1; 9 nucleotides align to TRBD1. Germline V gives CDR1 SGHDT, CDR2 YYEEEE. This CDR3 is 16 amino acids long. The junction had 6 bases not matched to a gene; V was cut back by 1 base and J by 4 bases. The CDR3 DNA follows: TGTGCCAGCAGCTTGACAGGGGGCCCTAGTTACAATGAGCAGTTCTTC. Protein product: CASSLTGGPSYNEQFF.

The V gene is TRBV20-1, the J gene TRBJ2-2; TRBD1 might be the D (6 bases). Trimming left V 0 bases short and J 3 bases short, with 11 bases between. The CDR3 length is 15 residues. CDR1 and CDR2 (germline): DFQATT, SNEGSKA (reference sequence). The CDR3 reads CSARETGLHTGELFF. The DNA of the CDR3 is TGCAGTGCTAGAGAGACAGGCCTACACACCGGGGAGCTGTTTTTT.

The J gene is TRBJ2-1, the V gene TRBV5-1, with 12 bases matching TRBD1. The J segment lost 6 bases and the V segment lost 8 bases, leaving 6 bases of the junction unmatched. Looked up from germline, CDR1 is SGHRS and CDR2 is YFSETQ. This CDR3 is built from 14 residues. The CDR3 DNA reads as TGCGCCAGTACCGGGACAGGGGGCTTCAATGAGCAGTTCTTC. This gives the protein CASTGTGGFNEQFF.

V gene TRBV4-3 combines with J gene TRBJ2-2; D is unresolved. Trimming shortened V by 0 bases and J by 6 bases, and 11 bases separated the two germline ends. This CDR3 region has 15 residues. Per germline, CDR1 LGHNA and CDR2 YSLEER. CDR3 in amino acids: CASSQDWGFPGELFF. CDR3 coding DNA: TGCGCCAGCAGCCAAGATTGGGGTTTCCCCGGGGAGCTGTTTTTT.

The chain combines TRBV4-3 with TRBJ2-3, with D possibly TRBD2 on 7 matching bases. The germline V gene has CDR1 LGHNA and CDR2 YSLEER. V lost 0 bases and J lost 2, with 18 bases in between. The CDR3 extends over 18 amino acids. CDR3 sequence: CASSQEGGGTPYTDTQYF. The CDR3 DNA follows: TGCGCCAGCAGCCAAGAGGGCGGGGGCACCCCTTACACAGATACGCAGTATTTT.

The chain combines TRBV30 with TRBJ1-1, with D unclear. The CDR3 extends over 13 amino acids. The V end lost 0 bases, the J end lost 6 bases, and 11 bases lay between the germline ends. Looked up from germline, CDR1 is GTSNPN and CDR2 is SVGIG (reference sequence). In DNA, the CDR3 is TGTGCCTGGAGTGTCGGCGGGATGGCTGAAGCTTTCTTT. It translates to CAWSVGGMAEAFF.

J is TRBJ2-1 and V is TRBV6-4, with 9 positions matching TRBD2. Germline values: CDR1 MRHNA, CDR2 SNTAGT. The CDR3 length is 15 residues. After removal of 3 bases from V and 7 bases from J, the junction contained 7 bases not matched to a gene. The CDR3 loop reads CASSEVAGDQNEQFF. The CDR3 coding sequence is TGTGCCAGCAGTGAGGTAGCGGGGGATCAGAATGAGCAGTTCTTC.

CDR3 DNA sequence: TGTGCCTGGAGTGGCGCGGGGGGGGACAATGAGCAGTTCTTC. It yields the protein CAWSGAGGDNEQFF. J is TRBJ2-1 and V is TRBV30, with 9 bases fitting TRBD2. Per germline, CDR1 GTSNPN and CDR2 SVGIG (reference sequence). This CDR3 has 14 residues. V shed 1 base, J shed 5 bases, and the junction held 3 bases outside the gene matches.

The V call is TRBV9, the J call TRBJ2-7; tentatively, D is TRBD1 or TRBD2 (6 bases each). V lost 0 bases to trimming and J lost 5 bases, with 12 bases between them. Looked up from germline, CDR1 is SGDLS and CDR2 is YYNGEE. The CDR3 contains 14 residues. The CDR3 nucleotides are TGTGCCAGCAGCGTAGAGGCAGGGGAGGACGAGCAGTACTTC. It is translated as CASSVEAGEDEQYF.

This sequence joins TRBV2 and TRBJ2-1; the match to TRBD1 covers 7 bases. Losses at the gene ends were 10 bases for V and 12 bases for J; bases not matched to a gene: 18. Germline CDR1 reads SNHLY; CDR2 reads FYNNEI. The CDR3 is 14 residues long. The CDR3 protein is CATQGVRGPQRQFF. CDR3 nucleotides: TGTGCCACCCAGGGGGTTCGAGGGCCCCAAAGGCAGTTCTTC.

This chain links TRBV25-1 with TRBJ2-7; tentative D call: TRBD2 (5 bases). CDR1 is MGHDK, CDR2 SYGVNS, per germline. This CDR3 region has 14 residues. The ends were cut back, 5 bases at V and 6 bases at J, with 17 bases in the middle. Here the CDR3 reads CASSSRFGGGEQYF. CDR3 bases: TGTGCCAGCAGTTCCCGATTCGGTGGAGGCGAGCAGTACTTC.

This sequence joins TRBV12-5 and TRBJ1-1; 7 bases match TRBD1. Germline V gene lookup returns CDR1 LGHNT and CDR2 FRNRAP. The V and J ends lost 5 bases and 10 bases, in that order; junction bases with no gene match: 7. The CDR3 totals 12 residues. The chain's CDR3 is CASGLRTGVAFF. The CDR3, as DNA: TGTGCTAGTGGTCTGCGTACAGGGGTAGCTTTCTTT. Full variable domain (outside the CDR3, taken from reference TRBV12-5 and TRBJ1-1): DARVTQTPRHKVTEMGQEVTMRCQPILGHNTVFWYRQTMMQGLELLAYFRNRAPLDDSGMPKDRFSAEMPDATLATLKIQPSEPRDSAVYFCASGLRTGVAFFGQGTRLTVV.

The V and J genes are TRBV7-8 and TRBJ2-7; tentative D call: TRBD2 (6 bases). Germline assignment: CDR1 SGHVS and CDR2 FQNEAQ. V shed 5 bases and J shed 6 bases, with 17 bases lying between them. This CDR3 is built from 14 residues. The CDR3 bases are TGTGCCAGCAGCCAGCCCTACGGGGGTCGCGAGCAGTACTTC. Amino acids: CASSQPYGGREQYF.

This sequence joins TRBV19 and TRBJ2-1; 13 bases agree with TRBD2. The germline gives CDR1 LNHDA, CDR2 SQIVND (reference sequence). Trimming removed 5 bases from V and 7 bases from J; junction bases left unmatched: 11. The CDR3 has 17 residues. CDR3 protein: CASSPGSGLAGWNEQFF. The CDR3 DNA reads TGTGCCAGTAGTCCCGGGTCGGGACTAGCGGGGTGGAATGAGCAGTTCTTC.

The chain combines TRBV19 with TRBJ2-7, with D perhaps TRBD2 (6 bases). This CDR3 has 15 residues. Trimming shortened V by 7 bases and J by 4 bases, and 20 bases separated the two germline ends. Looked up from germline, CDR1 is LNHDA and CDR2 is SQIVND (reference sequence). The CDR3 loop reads CASTAGQGAGYEQYF. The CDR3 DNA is TGTGCCAGTACTGCAGGGCAGGGCGCGGGGTACGAGCAGTACTTC.

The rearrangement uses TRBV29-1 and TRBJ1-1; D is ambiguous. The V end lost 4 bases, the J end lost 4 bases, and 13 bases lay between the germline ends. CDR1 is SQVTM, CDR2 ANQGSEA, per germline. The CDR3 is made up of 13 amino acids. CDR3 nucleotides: TGCAGCGTTGCAGTTCTATTGGGCACTGAAGCTTTCTTT. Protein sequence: CSVAVLLGTEAFF.

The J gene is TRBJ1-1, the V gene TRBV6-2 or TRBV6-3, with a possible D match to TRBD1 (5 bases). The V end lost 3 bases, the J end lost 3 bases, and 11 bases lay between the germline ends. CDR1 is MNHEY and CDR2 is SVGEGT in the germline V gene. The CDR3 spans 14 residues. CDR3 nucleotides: TGTGCCAGCAGTTATGGCAGGGTCGACACTGAAGCTTTCTTT. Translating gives CASSYGRVDTEAFF.

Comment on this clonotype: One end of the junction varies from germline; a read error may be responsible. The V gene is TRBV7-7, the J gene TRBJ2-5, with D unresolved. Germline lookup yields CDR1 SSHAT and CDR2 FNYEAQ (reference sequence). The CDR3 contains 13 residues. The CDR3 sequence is CASSLNTEKTQYF. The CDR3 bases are TGTGCTAGCAGCTTAAACACTGAGAAAACCCAGTACTTC.

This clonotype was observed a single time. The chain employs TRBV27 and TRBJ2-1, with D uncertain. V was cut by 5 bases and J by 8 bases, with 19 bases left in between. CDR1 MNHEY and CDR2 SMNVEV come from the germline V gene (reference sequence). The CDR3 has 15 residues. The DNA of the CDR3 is TGTGCCAGCAGTCCTTACTCGACCCCAAGGGATGAGCAGTTCTTC. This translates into CASSPYSTPRDEQFF.

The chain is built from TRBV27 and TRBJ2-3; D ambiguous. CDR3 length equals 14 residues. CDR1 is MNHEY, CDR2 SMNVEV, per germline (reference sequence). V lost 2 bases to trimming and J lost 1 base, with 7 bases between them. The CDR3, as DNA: TGTGCCAGCAGTTTACAATTTGGCACAGATACGCAGTATTTT. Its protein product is CASSLQFGTDTQYF.

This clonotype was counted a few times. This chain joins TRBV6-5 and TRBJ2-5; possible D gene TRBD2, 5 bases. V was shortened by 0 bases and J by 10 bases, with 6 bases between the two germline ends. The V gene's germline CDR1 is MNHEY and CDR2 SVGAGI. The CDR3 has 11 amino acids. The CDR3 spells CASSYSGVQYF. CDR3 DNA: TGTGCCAGCAGTTACTCCGGGGTCCAGTACTTC.

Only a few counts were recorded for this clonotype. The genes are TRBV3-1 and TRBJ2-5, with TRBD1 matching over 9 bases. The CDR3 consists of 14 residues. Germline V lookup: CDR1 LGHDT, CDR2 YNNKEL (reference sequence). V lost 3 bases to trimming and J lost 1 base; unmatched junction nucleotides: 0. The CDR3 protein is CASSQTGGQETQYF. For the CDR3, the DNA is TGTGCCAGCAGCCAGACAGGGGGCCAAGAGACCCAGTACTTC.

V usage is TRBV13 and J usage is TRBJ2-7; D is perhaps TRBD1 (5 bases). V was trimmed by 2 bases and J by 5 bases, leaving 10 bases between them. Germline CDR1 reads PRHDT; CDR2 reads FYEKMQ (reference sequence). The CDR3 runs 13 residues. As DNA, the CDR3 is TGTGCCAGCAGCTTACGATCCAGGGACGAGCAGTACTTC. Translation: CASSLRSRDEQYF.

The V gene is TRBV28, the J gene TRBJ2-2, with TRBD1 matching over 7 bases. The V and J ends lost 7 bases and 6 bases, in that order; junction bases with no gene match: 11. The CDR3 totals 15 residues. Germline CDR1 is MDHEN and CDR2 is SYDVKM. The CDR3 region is CASTPTGPYPGELFF. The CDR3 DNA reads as TGTGCCAGCACCCCGACAGGGCCCTACCCCGGGGAGCTGTTTTTT. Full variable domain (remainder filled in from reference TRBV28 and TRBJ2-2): DVKVTQSSRYLVKRTGEKVFLECVQDMDHENMFWYRQDPGLGLRLIYFSYDVKMKEKGDIPEGYSVSREKKERFSLILESASTNQTSMYLCASTPTGPYPGELFFGEGSRLTVL.

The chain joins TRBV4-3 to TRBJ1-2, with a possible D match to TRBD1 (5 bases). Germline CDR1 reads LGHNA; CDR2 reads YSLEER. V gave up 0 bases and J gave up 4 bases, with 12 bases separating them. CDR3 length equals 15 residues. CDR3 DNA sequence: TGCGCCAGCAGCCAAGAACCCGGCGGGGGCTATGGCTACACCTTC. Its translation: CASSQEPGGGYGYTF.

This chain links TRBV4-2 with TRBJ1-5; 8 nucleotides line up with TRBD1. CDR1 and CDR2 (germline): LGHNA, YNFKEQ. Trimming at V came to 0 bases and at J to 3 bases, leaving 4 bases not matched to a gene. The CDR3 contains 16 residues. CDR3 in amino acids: CASSQETGALNQPQHF. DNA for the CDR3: TGTGCCAGCAGCCAAGAGACAGGGGCCCTCAATCAGCCCCAGCATTTT.

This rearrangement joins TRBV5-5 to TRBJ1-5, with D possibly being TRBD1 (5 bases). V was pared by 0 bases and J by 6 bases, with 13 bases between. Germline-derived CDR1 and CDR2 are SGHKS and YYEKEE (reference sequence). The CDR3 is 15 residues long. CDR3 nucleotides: TGTGCCAGCAGCTTGGGCGCGGGGGGAGGTCAGCCCCAGCATTTT. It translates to CASSLGAGGGQPQHF.